These 17 T cell receptor beta chains share one sample of origin, sequenced in a study of beta chain features in type 1 diabetes. General study findings and limits: Significant though moderate, a shortening of TCRB CDR3s appeared in all four CD4+ subsets of Type 1 diabetes patients.

Expressed TCRB transcripts were sequenced because the isolated RNA had all been reverse transcribed beforehand. TCRdb's copy holds only in-frame clones and misses some; the assay was immunoSEQ multiplex PCR. Of 500,000 to 650,000 clones in the sample, 9.5% to 15% are singletons; the top ten hold more than 0.095%. Their target antigens are unknown. The sample taken for sequencing was naive CD4+ T cells from blood. These receptors all come from a young man with type 1 diabetes.

This clone was recorded a few times. This rearrangement joins TRBV5-1 to TRBJ2-5, with TRBD1 matching 7 bases. This CDR3 contains 13 residues. Germline CDR1 SGHRS, CDR2 YFSETQ. After removal of 4 bases from V and 7 bases from J, the junction contained 7 bases not matched to a gene. CDR3 in DNA: TGCGCCAGCAGCGATCGACAGGGCGCGACCCAGTACTTC. Encoded protein: CASSDRQGATQYF.

This clone was counted between two and nine times. The chain recombines TRBV30 with TRBJ2-5, with unresolved D. This CDR3 has 13 amino acids. Per the germline V gene, CDR1 is GTSNPN and CDR2 is SVGIG (reference sequence). Trimming cost V 3 bases and J 4 bases, with 12 bases left between them. The CDR3 spells CAWSGTNRETQYF. CDR3 DNA sequence: TGTGCCTGGAGCGGCACCAATAGAGAGACCCAGTACTTC. The variable domain in full, with the rest retrieved from reference TRBV30 and TRBJ2-5, is SQTIHQWPATLVQPVGSPLSLECTVEGTSNPNLYWYRQAAGRGLQLLFYSVGIGQISSEVPQNLSASRPQDRQFILSSKKLLLSDSGFYLCAWSGTNRETQYFGPGTRLLVL.

The J gene is TRBJ1-1, the V gene TRBV7-9; a weak D match, TRBD1 (6 bases). V shed 6 bases and J shed 6 bases, with 11 bases lying between them. Germline values: CDR1 SEHNR, CDR2 FQNEAQ (reference sequence). The CDR3 is made up of 12 amino acids. The CDR3 DNA follows: TGTGCCAGCAGACAGGGACTAGCTGAAGCTTTCTTT. Translating gives CASRQGLAEAFF.

The chain couples TRBV30 to TRBJ2-5; 9 bases are a match to TRBD1. The CDR3 has 12 residues. Per the germline V gene, CDR1 is GTSNPN and CDR2 is SVGIG (reference sequence). V was clipped by 4 bases and J by 5 bases; unmatched bases: 2. The CDR3 reads CAWNRGPETQYF. For the CDR3, the DNA is TGTGCCTGGAACAGGGGGCCGGAGACCCAGTACTTC.

J is TRBJ1-1 and V is TRBV2; D is ambiguous. The CDR3 is 11 amino acids. Looked up from germline, CDR1 is SNHLY and CDR2 is FYNNEI. The germline V and J ends were trimmed by 2 bases and 6 bases, with 4 bases remaining between them. CDR3 sequence: CASSERSEAFF. In nucleotides, the CDR3 is TGTGCCAGCAGTGAAAGGTCTGAAGCTTTCTTT. The complete variable domain, with remaining parts taken from reference TRBV2 and TRBJ1-1, reads EPEVTQTPSHQVTQMGQEVILRCVPISNHLYFYWYRQILGQKVEFLVSFYNNEISEKSEIFDDQFSVERPDGSNFTLKIRSTKLEDSAMYFCASSERSEAFFGQGTRLTVV.

The CDR3 region is CASSLVQRGNTIYF. The CDR3 DNA follows: TGTGCCAGCAGCTTAGTTCAAAGAGGAAACACCATATATTTT. This chain joins TRBV7-8 and TRBJ1-3; D uncertain. V lost 1 base to trimming and J lost 4 bases, with 8 bases between them. The CDR3 extends over 14 amino acids. The germline gives CDR1 SGHVS, CDR2 FQNEAQ.

The chain couples TRBV28 to TRBJ1-1, with D maybe TRBD1 (5 bases). This CDR3 comprises 15 residues. Germline V gene lookup returns CDR1 MDHEN and CDR2 SYDVKM. Trimming took off 4 bases at V and 3 bases at J, with 15 bases between the two ends. The CDR3 loop is CASSSPGHPDTEAFF. The CDR3 bases are TGTGCCAGCAGTTCCCCCGGACACCCGGACACTGAAGCTTTCTTT.

This clone has just a few counts. This sample includes further DNA sequences coding for the same CDR3. The chain uses TRBV9 and TRBJ2-3, with unresolved D. The CDR3 runs to 12 residues. The V gene's germline CDR1 is SGDLS and CDR2 YYNGEE. Trimming left V 4 bases short and J 1 base short, with 4 bases between. The CDR3 is CASSLGTDTQYF. CDR3 DNA sequence: TGTGCCAGCAGCCTAGGCACAGATACGCAGTATTTT.

CDR3 region: CATRSWDPTSPLHF. In DNA, the CDR3 is TGTGCCACCCGTTCTTGGGACCCGACTTCACCCCTCCACTTT. The V gene is TRBV10-3, the J gene TRBJ1-6, with D tentatively TRBD1 (5 bases). The germline gives CDR1 ENHRY, CDR2 SYGVKD. The CDR3 totals 14 residues. Trimming took 10 bases from V and 9 from J, leaving 19 bases between them.

There are a few counts of this clone. This rearrangement joins TRBV14 to TRBJ2-1; tentatively, D is TRBD1 or TRBD2 (5 bases each). The V end lost 0 bases, the J end lost 8 bases, and 14 bases lay between the germline ends. Looked up from germline, CDR1 is SGHDN and CDR2 is FVKESK. The CDR3 sequence is 15 residues long. CDR3 loop: CASSQEWGNGDEQFF. The CDR3, as DNA: TGTGCCAGCAGCCAAGAATGGGGGAACGGAGATGAGCAGTTCTTC.

The genes are TRBV9 and TRBJ2-2; TRBD1 matches 9 bases. This CDR3 has 16 residues. Germline trimming cut 2 bases from V and 2 bases from J; bases unmatched to any gene: 4. Germline-derived CDR1 and CDR2 are SGDLS and YYNGEE. The CDR3 sequence: CASSVGQGSNTGELFF. The DNA for the CDR3 is TGTGCCAGCAGCGTGGGACAGGGATCTAACACCGGGGAGCTGTTTTTT.

A few counts support this clone. The chain has TRBV2 and TRBJ2-2; the D call may be TRBD1 or TRBD2 (5 bases each). Trimming took off 7 bases at V and 7 bases at J, with 13 bases between the two ends. CDR1 and CDR2 from the germline V gene are SNHLY and FYNNEI. CDR3 length: 13 residues. The CDR3: CASIIGTGGELFF. The CDR3 DNA reads TGTGCCAGCATAATAGGGACGGGCGGGGAGCTGTTTTTT.

This chain links TRBV5-4 with TRBJ2-7; D call uncertain. The V gene's germline CDR1 is SGHNT and CDR2 YYREEE (reference sequence). The CDR3 loop spans 12 amino acids. V lost 5 bases, J lost 0 bases, and 6 bases lay in between. The CDR3 DNA reads as TGTGCCAGCAGTACCAGCTCCTACGAGCAGTACTTC. Amino acid sequence: CASSTSSYEQYF.

This chain joins TRBV29-1 and TRBJ2-3, with D possibly called TRBD1 or TRBD2 (5 bases each). The V end was cut by 8 bases, the J end by 3 bases, with 15 bases between. Germline V gene sequence: CDR1 SQVTM, CDR2 ANQGSEA. The CDR3 runs to 13 residues. CDR3 residues: CSSGTSWTDTQYF. For the CDR3, the DNA is TGCAGCTCAGGGACGTCGTGGACAGATACGCAGTATTTT.

This clone was picked up a small number of times. The V call is TRBV7-8, the J call TRBJ1-2; no clear D. V was clipped by 5 bases and J by 3 bases, with 19 bases between them. CDR1 SGHVS and CDR2 FQNEAQ come from the germline V gene. The CDR3 covers 16 residues. The CDR3 DNA reads TGTGCCAGCAGCGCAACCCCTTCCTCTTGGGACTATGGCTACACCTTC. It encodes CASSATPSSWDYGYTF.

The chain joins TRBV9 to TRBJ1-4; D is uncertain. Trimming pared 3 bases from V and 0 bases from J, leaving 9 bases between. CDR3 size: 15 residues. CDR1 SGDLS and CDR2 YYNGEE come from the germline V gene. CDR3 in amino acids: CASSASTATNEKLFF. The CDR3 coding sequence is TGTGCCAGCAGCGCATCGACTGCAACTAATGAAAAACTGTTTTTT.

This clone has a handful of counts. The chain couples TRBV28 to TRBJ2-7, with TRBD1 identical over 7 bases. The CDR3 has 15 amino acids. V was pared by 7 bases and J by 3 bases, with 12 bases of the junction left unmatched. CDR1 and CDR2 (germline): MDHEN, SYDVKM. The CDR3 DNA reads TGTGCCAGCACCTCAGTGAGGACAGGAGGCTACGAGCAGTACTTC. It yields the protein CASTSVRTGGYEQYF.